Listed below are T cell receptor beta chains from one sample, sequenced in a study of cytomegalovirus exposure and HLA in healthy donors. Measured with immunoSEQ multiplex PCR; TCRdb has only the in-frame clones, and not every one. The sample has about 150,000 clones, 75% to 90% seen once. Sequences were obtained from PBMCs. The receptors were gathered from a woman aged 18-29 years in good health and CMV-seronegative. Both conserved end residues are trimmed from each CDR3.

v_gene,CDR3aa
TRBV2,ASSERSGANVLT
TRBV19,ASSIDLDQPQH
TRBV7-8,ASSLEGGSTPDTQY
TRBV14,ASSHIETGSGSPLH
TRBV27,ASRETGFSNYGYT
TRBV6-5,ASSYSGGTDTQY
TRBV4-2,ASSHEAGTSGYEQY
TRBV2,ASSEGRLSASLYGYT
TRBV30,AWSVGSGTDTQY
TRBV27,ASSEKAGVSDEQF
TRBV4-1,ASSQDHGQPQH
TRBV5-4,ASSLWTSGYNEQF
TRBV7-6,ASSLGQGSREQY
TRBV27,ASSSVSRCTYEQY
TRBV6-5,ASSYSKGRRNTIY
TRBV5-4,ASSSGTGPDTQY
TRBV27,ASSQGTANTGELF
TRBV7-7,ASSLESGVNEQF
TRBV7-9,SSSFRLGQGVSYEQY
TRBV27,ASRPGGSNYGYT
TRBV10-3,ATGTGESTEAF
TRBV5-1,ASRSDLNQPQH
TRBV2,ASSRGSSYNEQF
TRBV2,ASNPDRGPGEKLF
TRBV19,ASSDWEDQPQH
TRBV6-1,ASSKGGLSNEKLF
TRBV2,ASSAERTSGSTGELF
TRBV27,ASSERDPRETQY
TRBV6-5,ASSRGDRRYGYT
TRBV5-4,ASSPRDRGYEQY
TRBV12-5,ASAVGQTL
TRBV30,ARAWGRGEQY
TRBV18,ASSLRLEQF
TRBV5-4,ASSLAWGGTEAF
TRBV29-1,SVALGGRDEKLF
TRBV5-4,ASAGVNTEAF
TRBV28,ASSQGLAGGQY
TRBV7-8,ASSLLSAGGPLSYEQY
TRBV28,ASSLVGLLGETQY
TRBV7-9,ASSLRDTNSPLH
TRBV5-1,ASSLGFGEGTEAF
TRBV4-1,ASSQDLRQNYGYT
TRBV11-2,ASSLYGGPYYGYT
TRBV7-9,ASSPTWEGTEAF
TRBV6-5,ASSLLAGGGYEQY
TRBV27,ASSFRLAGDTQY
TRBV14,ASSQVPVQFTDTQY
TRBV28,ASSLVGQGLYGYT
TRBV6-1,ASSEAGLAWNQETQY